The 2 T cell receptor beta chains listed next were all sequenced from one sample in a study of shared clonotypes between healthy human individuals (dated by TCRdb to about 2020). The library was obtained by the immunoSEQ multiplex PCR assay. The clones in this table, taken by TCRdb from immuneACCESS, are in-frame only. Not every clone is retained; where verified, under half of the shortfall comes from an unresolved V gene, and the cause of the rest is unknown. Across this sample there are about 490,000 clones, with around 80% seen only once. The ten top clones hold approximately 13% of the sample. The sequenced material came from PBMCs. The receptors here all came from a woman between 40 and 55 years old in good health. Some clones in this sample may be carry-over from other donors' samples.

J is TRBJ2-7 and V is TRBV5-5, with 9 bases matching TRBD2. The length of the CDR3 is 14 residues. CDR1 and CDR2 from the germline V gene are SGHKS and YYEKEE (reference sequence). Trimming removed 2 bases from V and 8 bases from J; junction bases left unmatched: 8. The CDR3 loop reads CASSFPGLAPKQYF. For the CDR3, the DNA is TGTGCCAGCAGCTTCCCCGGACTAGCGCCGAAGCAGTACTTC.

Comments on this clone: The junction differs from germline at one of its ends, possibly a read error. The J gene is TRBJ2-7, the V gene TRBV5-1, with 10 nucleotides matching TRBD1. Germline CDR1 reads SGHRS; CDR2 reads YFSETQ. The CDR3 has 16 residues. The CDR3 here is CASTLTGGTPTYEQYF. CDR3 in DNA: TGCGCCAGCACCTTGACAGGGGGCACACCAACCTACGAGCAGTACTTC.